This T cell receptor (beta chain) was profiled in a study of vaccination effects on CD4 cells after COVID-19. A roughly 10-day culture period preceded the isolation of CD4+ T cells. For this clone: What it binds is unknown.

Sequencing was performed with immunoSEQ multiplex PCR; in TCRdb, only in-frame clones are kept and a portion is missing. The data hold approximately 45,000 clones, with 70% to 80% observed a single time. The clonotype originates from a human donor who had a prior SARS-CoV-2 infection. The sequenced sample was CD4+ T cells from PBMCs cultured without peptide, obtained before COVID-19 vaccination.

The CDR3 DNA is TGTGCCAGCCGGCGGGATAGCAATCAGCCCCAGCATTTT. This codes for CASRRDSNQPQHF. The rearrangement uses TRBV2 and TRBJ1-5; D remains ambiguous. The CDR3 has 13 residues. V was shortened by 8 bases and J by 0 bases, with 8 bases between the two germline ends. Per germline, CDR1 SNHLY and CDR2 FYNNEI.